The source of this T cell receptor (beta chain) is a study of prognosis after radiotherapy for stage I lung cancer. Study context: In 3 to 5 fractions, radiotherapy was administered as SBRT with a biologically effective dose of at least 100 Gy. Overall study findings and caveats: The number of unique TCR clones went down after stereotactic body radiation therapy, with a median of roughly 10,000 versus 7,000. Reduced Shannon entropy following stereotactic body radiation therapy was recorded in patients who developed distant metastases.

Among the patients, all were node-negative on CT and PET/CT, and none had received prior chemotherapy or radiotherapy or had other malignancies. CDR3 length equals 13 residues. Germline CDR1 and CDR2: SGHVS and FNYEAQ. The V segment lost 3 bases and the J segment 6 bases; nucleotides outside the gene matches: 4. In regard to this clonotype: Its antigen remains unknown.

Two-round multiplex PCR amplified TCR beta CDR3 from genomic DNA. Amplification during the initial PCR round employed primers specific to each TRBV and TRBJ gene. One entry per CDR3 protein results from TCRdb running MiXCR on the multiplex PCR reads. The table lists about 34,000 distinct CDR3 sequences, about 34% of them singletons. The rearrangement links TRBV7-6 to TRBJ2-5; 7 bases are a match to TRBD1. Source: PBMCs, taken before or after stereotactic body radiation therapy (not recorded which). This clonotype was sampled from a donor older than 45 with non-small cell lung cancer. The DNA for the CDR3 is TGTGCCAGCAGCTTGACAGGGATGCAGACCCAGTACTTC. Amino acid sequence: CASSLTGMQTQYF.